Presented here are 10 T cell receptor beta chains from one specimen sequenced in a study of OX40 agonist ivuxolimab in advanced cancers. The method was immunoSEQ multiplex PCR; TCRdb's version includes in-frame clones alone and lacks a portion of them. This table holds tens of thousands of clones, approximately 89% found once. The material was CD4+ or CD8+ T cells sorted from blood, obtained in a trial of the OX40 agonist ivuxolimab. The receptors derive from an adult with an advanced solid tumor such as melanoma, head and neck, liver or kidney cancer.

The rearrangement joins TRBV13 to TRBJ1-1; weak D call: TRBD1 (6 bases). Germline V gives CDR1 PRHDT, CDR2 FYEKMQ (reference sequence). The CDR3 contains 17 residues. Deletions cut 1 base from V and 5 bases from J, with 20 bases between. The CDR3 spells CASSLVGGGRVGTEAFF. CDR3 coding DNA: TGTGCCAGCAGCTTAGTAGGGGGAGGAAGGGTAGGGACTGAAGCTTTCTTT.

The genes are TRBV29-1 and TRBJ2-7; perhaps TRBD1 as D (6 bases). There are 14 residues in the CDR3. Germline V gene lookup returns CDR1 SQVTM and CDR2 ANQGSEA. V was trimmed by 4 bases and J by 5 bases, leaving 18 bases between them. The CDR3 nucleotides are TGCAGCGTTGGGGTCTCAGGGGCAGGAAACGAGCAGTACTTC. Translation gives CSVGVSGAGNEQYF.

The rearrangement joins TRBV30 to TRBJ2-7; D unresolved. Between the trimmed V and J ends, which lost 2 bases and 1 base, there was a span of 6 bases. The germline gives CDR1 GTSNPN, CDR2 SVGIG (reference sequence). The CDR3 is 12 residues long. The CDR3 loop reads CAWSLGSYEQYF. In nucleotides, the CDR3 is TGTGCCTGGAGTCTCGGGTCCTACGAGCAGTACTTC.

This clone is a singleton in its sample. The chain couples TRBV19 to TRBJ2-1, with 11 bases matching TRBD2. J lost 7 bases, V lost 5 bases, and 10 bases had no gene match. CDR3 length: 16 amino acids. Germline V gives CDR1 LNHDA, CDR2 SQIVND (reference sequence). The CDR3 nucleotides are TGTGCCAGTAGTCCTCCCCTAGCGGGAGGTTTAAATGAGCAGTTCTTC. Protein sequence: CASSPPLAGGLNEQFF.

As for this clone: At one boundary the junction diverges from the germline segment, which might be a read error. The chain carries TRBV7-7 and TRBJ1-1, with D possibly TRBD1 on 6 matching bases. CDR1 is SSHAT and CDR2 is FNYEAQ in the germline V gene (reference sequence). This CDR3 has 13 amino acids. The CDR3 here is CASSSTGASEAFF. CDR3 nucleotide sequence: TGTGCTAGCAGCTCGACAGGTGCTTCAGAAGCTTTCTTT.

The chain combines TRBV7-9 with TRBJ1-5, with 9 bases that match TRBD1. The CDR3 loop spans 18 amino acids. In germline, CDR1 is SEHNR, CDR2 FQNEAQ (reference sequence). Trimming at V came to 7 bases and at J to 0 bases, leaving 13 bases not matched to a gene. The CDR3: CASNTGQGFKYSNQPQHF. The CDR3 region has the DNA TGTGCCAGCAACACGGGACAGGGCTTCAAATATAGCAATCAGCCCCAGCATTTT.

The V call is TRBV28, the J call TRBJ2-7, with D perhaps TRBD1 or TRBD2 (5 bases each). This CDR3 region has 14 residues. Germline V CDR1 and CDR2: MDHEN, SYDVKM. Trimming took 2 bases from V and 0 from J, leaving 8 bases between them. The CDR3 DNA reads TGTGCCAGCAGTTTACCAGGGAGCTCCTACGAGCAGTACTTC. Translation: CASSLPGSSYEQYF.

This chain joins TRBV27 and TRBJ2-1; 9 bases are a match to TRBD2. The trim removed 3 bases at V and 2 bases at J, leaving 8 bases unmatched. The CDR3 consists of 17 residues. Germline CDR1 MNHEY, CDR2 SMNVEV (reference sequence). CDR3 coding DNA: TGTGCCAGCAGTTTGGGTAGCGGGAGCGCCCCCTACAATGAGCAGTTCTTC. As protein: CASSLGSGSAPYNEQFF.

J is TRBJ2-6 and V is TRBV28; TRBD2 might be the D (5 bases). Germline CDR1 is MDHEN and CDR2 is SYDVKM. V gave up 6 bases and J gave up 2 bases, with 11 bases separating them. The CDR3 has 15 amino acids. CDR3 nucleotide sequence: TGTGCCAGCAGGGCTGAGGGAACTGGGGCCAACGTCCTGACTTTC. Its translation: CASRAEGTGANVLTF. Filled out from reference TRBV28 and TRBJ2-6, the complete variable domain reads DVKVTQSSRYLVKRTGEKVFLECVQDMDHENMFWYRQDPGLGLRLIYFSYDVKMKEKGDIPEGYSVSREKKERFSLILESASTNQTSMYLCASRAEGTGANVLTFGAGSRLTVL.

This clone was counted only a few times. The rearrangement links TRBV19 to TRBJ1-2; D is unresolved. The CDR3 contains 13 residues. V lost 3 bases to trimming and J lost 4 bases, with 9 bases between them. Germline V gene data show CDR1 as LNHDA and CDR2 as SQIVND (reference sequence). DNA for the CDR3: TGTGCCAGTAGTATTCAGGCCGCCTATGGCTACACCTTC. This gives the protein CASSIQAAYGYTF. Complete variable domain (other parts from reference TRBV19 and TRBJ1-2): DGGITQSPKYLFRKEGQNVTLSCEQNLNHDAMYWYRQDPGQGLRLIYYSQIVNDFQKGDIAEGYSVSREKKESFPLTVTSAQKNPTAFYLCASSIQAAYGYTFGSGTRLTVV.